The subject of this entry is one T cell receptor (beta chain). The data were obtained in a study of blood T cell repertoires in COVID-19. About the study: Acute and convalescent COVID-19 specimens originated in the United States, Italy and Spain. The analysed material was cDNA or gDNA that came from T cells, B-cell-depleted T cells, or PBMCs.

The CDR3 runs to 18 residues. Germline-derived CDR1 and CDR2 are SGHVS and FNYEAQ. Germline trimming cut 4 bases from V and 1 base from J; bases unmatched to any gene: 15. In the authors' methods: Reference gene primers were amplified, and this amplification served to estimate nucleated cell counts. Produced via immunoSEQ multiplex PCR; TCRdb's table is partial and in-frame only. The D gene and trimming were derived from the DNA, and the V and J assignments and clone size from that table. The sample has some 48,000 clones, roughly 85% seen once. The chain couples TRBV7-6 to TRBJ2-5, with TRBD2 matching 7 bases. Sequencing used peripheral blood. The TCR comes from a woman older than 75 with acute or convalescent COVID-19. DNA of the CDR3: TGTGCCAGCAGCTCCTTAGGGGCAACTAGCGCAGGCCAAGAGACCCAGTACTTC. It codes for CASSSLGATSAGQETQYF. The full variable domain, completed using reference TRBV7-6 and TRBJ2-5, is GAGVSQSPRYKVTKRGQDVALRCDPISGHVSLYWYRQALGQGPEFLTYFNYEAQQDKSGLPNDRFSAERPEGSISTLTIQRTEQRDSAMYRCASSSLGATSAGQETQYFGPGTRLLVL.